This T cell receptor (beta chain) stems from a study of blood T cell repertoires in COVID-19. Across the study: Researchers got acute and convalescent COVID-19 samples from the United States, Italy and Spain. The analysed material was cDNA or gDNA that came from T cells, B-cell-depleted T cells, or PBMCs.

This clone came up once. One end of the junction does not line up with germline, which may come from a read error. Germline-derived CDR1 and CDR2 are MNHNS and SASEGT. This CDR3 spans 12 amino acids. Sequencing used immunoSEQ multiplex PCR; TCRdb keeps in-frame clones, though not all of them. This table holds over 150,000 clones, 75% to 90% found once. The receptor comes from a middle-aged woman with COVID-19, enrolled during active disease. The genes are TRBV6-1 and TRBJ1-2; D gene uncertain. Specimen: peripheral blood. The chain's CDR3 is CASSDGGRQEAF. CDR3 sequence (DNA): TGTGCCAGCAGTGATGGTGGGCGGCAGGAGGCCTTC.